Sequencing of this TCR beta chain was carried out in a study of shared clonotypes between healthy human individuals. Overall study results and limits: Memory subsets had estimated richness that was generally smaller than that of naive subsets. Limitation of the genetic and exposure-history diversity represented came from the few donors.

This clone has just a few counts. Its antigen is unidentified. At a deep level, the assay was run. For every subset, genomic DNA was evenly distributed across several immunoSEQ plates. Sequencing used immunoSEQ multiplex PCR; TCRdb keeps in-frame clones, though not all of them. The sample lists roughly 2,300,000 clones, less than 95% occurring once. There are 15 residues in the CDR3. The V end was cut by 1 base, the J end by 2 bases, with 11 bases between. Germline-derived CDR1 and CDR2 are KGHSH and LQKENI. The clonotype was recovered from a man aged 18 to 30 in good health. Some clones in this sample may be carry-over from other donors' samples. J is TRBJ1-1 and V is TRBV18; TRBD1 is a possible D gene (6 bases). Sequencing was carried out using naive CD4+ T cells from PBMCs. The subset denotes: CD45RA+ positively selected. The CDR3 DNA is TGTGCCAGCTCACCACAGACAGGAACTAACACTGAAGCTTTCTTT. It is translated as CASSPQTGTNTEAFF. The variable domain in full, with the rest retrieved from reference TRBV18 and TRBJ1-1, is NAGVMQNPRHLVRRRGQEARLRCSPMKGHSHVYWYRQLPEEGLKFMVYLQKENIIDESGMPKERFSAEFPKEGPSILRIQQVVRGDSAAYFCASSPQTGTNTEAFFGQGTRLTVV.